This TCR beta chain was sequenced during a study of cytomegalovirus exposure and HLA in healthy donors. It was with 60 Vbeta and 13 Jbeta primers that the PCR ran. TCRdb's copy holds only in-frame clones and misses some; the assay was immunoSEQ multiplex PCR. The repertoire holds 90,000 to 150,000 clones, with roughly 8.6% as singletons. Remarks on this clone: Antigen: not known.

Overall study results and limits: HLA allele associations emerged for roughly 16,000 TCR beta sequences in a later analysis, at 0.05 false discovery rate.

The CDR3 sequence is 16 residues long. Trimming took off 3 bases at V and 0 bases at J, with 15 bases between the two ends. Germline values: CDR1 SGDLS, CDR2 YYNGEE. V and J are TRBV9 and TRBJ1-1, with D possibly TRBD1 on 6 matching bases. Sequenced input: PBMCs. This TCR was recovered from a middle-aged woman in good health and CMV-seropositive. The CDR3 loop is CASSARDKPLNTEAFF. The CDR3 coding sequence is TGTGCCAGCAGCGCCCGGGACAAACCATTGAACACTGAAGCTTTCTTT.